This is a list of T cell receptor beta chains from one sample in a study of T cells in Graves' hyperthyroidism and ophthalmopathy. TCRdb reprocessed the multiplex PCR reads with MiXCR, giving one entry per CDR3 protein. The profile covers about 290,000 distinct CDR3 sequences, with about 13% appearing a single time and less than 8% taken by the ten largest. What was sequenced was blood. Every receptor here comes from a woman in her thirties or forties with Graves' hyperthyroidism. Both conserved end residues are part of each CDR3. The D gene is left open where the match is weak. The size entry is marked missing in some rows and otherwise reads once, few, many or a size class.

CDR3 length	clone size	J gene	V gene	D gene	CDR3 DNA	CDR3 protein
16	many	TRBJ1-1	TRBV19	TRBD1	TGTGCCAGTAGTATGGAGACAGGGTTTATGAACACTGAAGCTTTCTTT	CASSMETGFMNTEAFF
12	many	TRBJ1-4	TRBV7-9	-	TGTGCCAGCAGCTTAGGAGCCGAAAAACTGTTTTTT	CASSLGAEKLFF
14	-	TRBJ1-5	TRBV19	TRBD1	TGTGCCAGTAAGAGGGGGACAGGCAATCAGCCCCAGCATTTT	CASKRGTGNQPQHF
15	-	TRBJ2-1	TRBV4-1	TRBD2	TGCGCCAGCAGCCAACTGGCGGGAGCGTGGAATGAGCAGTTCTTC	CASSQLAGAWNEQFF
17	many	TRBJ1-2	TRBV10-2	-	TGCGCCAGCAGTGAGTCGGGCGGGGGCTCGGCGGTGGATGGCTACACCTTC	CASSESGGGSAVDGYTF
13	many	TRBJ2-1	TRBV2	TRBD2	TGTGCCAGCAGCCATCGGACTAGCGATGAGCAGTTCTTC	CASSHRTSDEQFF
15	-	TRBJ2-2	TRBV5-4	TRBD2	TGTGCCAGCAGCTTTGGGACTAAGGTTGGCGGGGAGCTGTTTTTT	CASSFGTKVGGELFF
17	-	TRBJ1-5	TRBV2	TRBD1	TGTGCCAGCAAAGGTTTCTTCGGGACAGGGCAAAATCAGCCCCAGCATTTT	CASKGFFGTGQNQPQHF
14	-	TRBJ2-5	TRBV18	-	TGTGCCAGCTCCCAAACCGGGACATCCGAGACCCAGTACTTC	CASSQTGTSETQYF
15	-	TRBJ2-1	TRBV7-3	-	TGTGCCAGTAGCATCCTCGGAAGCTCCTACACTGAGCAGTTCTTC	CASSILGSSYTEQFF
14	-	TRBJ2-7	TRBV2	-	TGTGCCAGCCGACGACAGGGACTCTCCTACGAGCAGTACTTC	CASRRQGLSYEQYF
14	-	TRBJ2-7	TRBV30	-	TGTGCCTGGGACCTCTTAGGGGGGAGGGACGAGCAGTACTTC	CAWDLLGGRDEQYF
13	many	TRBJ1-2	TRBV28	-	TGTGCCACCCTCCGGACACCTCCGTATGGCTACACCTTC	CATLRTPPYGYTF
16	many	TRBJ2-3	TRBV6-5	TRBD2	TGTGCCAGCAGTTACTCGCCTAGCGGATACACAGATACGCAGTATTTT	CASSYSPSGYTDTQYF
13	many	TRBJ1-1	TRBV20-1	TRBD1	TGCAGTGCTTGGGACAGGGGGTACACTGAAGCTTTCTTT	CSAWDRGYTEAFF
13	many	TRBJ1-1	TRBV12-5	-	TGTGCTAGTGGTTTGGTACAGAACACTGAAGCTTTCTTT	CASGLVQNTEAFF
18	-	TRBJ1-1	TRBV18	TRBD1	TGTGCCAGCTCACCACCGAGGGGACAGGGGTCCAATAGCACTGAAGCTTTCTTT	CASSPPRGQGSNSTEAFF
12	many	TRBJ2-3	TRBV2	-	TGTGCCAGCAGATATAGCGCAGATACGCAGTATTTT	CASRYSADTQYF
15	many	TRBJ1-5	TRBV6-1	TRBD1	TGTGCCAGCAGTGCTTTGACAGGGGGCGACCAGCCCCAGCATTTT	CASSALTGGDQPQHF
14	many	TRBJ2-7	TRBV3-1	TRBD1	TGTGCCAGCGCTCGGACAGGGGGATCCTACGAGCAGTACTTC	CASARTGGSYEQYF
19	few	TRBJ2-7	TRBV28	TRBD2	TGTGCCAGCTCACCACCGAGAATGCCCGGGACTAGCGGGAGCAACGAGCAGTACTTC	CASSPPRMPGTSGSNEQYF
16	many	TRBJ2-5	TRBV3-1	TRBD1	TGTGCCAGCAGCCAAGAAGGGACAGGGACCCCAGAGACCCAGTACTTC	CASSQEGTGTPETQYF
13	many	TRBJ1-3	TRBV6-4	-	TGTGCCAGCAGTGCAGACAACGGAAACACCATATATTTT	CASSADNGNTIYF
14	many	TRBJ2-7	TRBV6-1	TRBD2	TGTGCCAGCAGGAGCGGGAGGATCACGTACGAGCAGTACTTC	CASRSGRITYEQYF
12	many	TRBJ2-7	TRBV12-3/TRBV12-4	TRBD2	TGTGCCAGCATGGAGCGGGGGAAGGAGCAGTACTTC	CASMERGKEQYF
12	many	TRBJ1-4	TRBV28	-	TGTGCCAGCGCGGTTGCGGGTGAAAAACTGTTTTTT	CASAVAGEKLFF
14	few	TRBJ2-2	TRBV25-1	-	TGTGCCAGCAGTGAATACAGGGTGACCGGGGAGCTGTTTTTT	CASSEYRVTGELFF
14	many	TRBJ1-5	TRBV6-1	TRBD1	TGTGCCAGCAGTAAACGACAGGGTTATCAGCCCCAGCATTTT	CASSKRQGYQPQHF
13	many	TRBJ2-7	TRBV6-2/TRBV6-3	-	TGTGCCAGCAGTTACTGGTTCGATGGAGAGCAGTACTTC	CASSYWFDGEQYF
13	many	TRBJ1-1	TRBV2	-	TGTGCCAGCAGTGAAGATAGGAACACTGAAGCTTTCTTT	CASSEDRNTEAFF